This T cell receptor (beta chain) derives from a study of regulatory T cells in long-lasting Graves disease. Notes on the study in general: Accuracy may have been reduced by the small sample size.

Notes on this clonotype: Its target is unknown.

The time point was: persistent/refractory GD, antithyroid drugs over 5 years with positive TRAb. PBMCs provided the RNA from which the TCR library was made. Library construction for TCR beta used iRepertoire HTBI primers and Arm-PCR of CDR3 regions. TCRdb redid the calling of the multiplex PCR reads with MiXCR, one entry per CDR3 protein. The data show approximately 690,000 distinct CDR3 sequences, 25% to 30% seen once. V lost 4 bases and J lost 9; bases outside the gene matches: 6. This CDR3 is 13 amino acids long. Per germline, CDR1 SGHTA and CDR2 FQGNSA. The source of this sequence is a female donor with Graves disease. The V and J genes are TRBV7-2 and TRBJ1-1, with TRBD1 matching 9 bases. Material: peripheral blood mononuclear cells (PBMCs), obtained when the disease was refractory, from a patient treated with antithyroid drugs. CDR3 bases: TGTGCCAGCAGCTGGAAGACAGGGGGTAAAGCTTTCTTT. It is translated as CASSWKTGGKAFF.